Below are 16 T cell receptor beta chains sequenced from a single sample in a study of blood T cell repertoires in COVID-19. TCRdb's table, derived via immunoSEQ multiplex PCR, lists solely in-frame clones and lacks some. The sample lists 200,000 to 250,000 clones, about 89% occurring once. Material for sequencing was peripheral blood. The receptors were gathered from a woman aged 60-75 years who had recovered from COVID-19.

V gene TRBV6-5 combines with J gene TRBJ1-2; D unresolved. The germline gives CDR1 MNHEY, CDR2 SVGAGI. This CDR3 is built from 14 residues. V gave up 0 bases and J gave up 2 bases, with 7 bases separating them. CDR3 in amino acids: CASSYSSINYGYTF. The CDR3 region has the DNA TGTGCCAGCAGTTACTCTAGTATCAACTATGGCTACACCTTC.

Notes on this clone: The same CDR3 also results from other DNA sequences found in this sample. This chain connects TRBV9 to TRBJ1-4; D remains unclear. The V end was cut by 0 bases, the J end by 4 bases, with 7 bases between. The germline V gene encodes CDR1 SGDLS and CDR2 YYNGEE. There are 14 residues in the CDR3. The CDR3 bases are TGTGCCAGCAGCGTAGCGGGAGATAATGAAAAACTGTTTTTT. It specifies CASSVAGDNEKLFF.

This clone appeared a single time. Here the CDR3 reads CASRTDRDTGELFF. CDR3 nucleotides: TGTGCCAGCAGAACGGACAGGGACACCGGGGAGCTGTTTTTT. The J gene is TRBJ2-2, the V gene TRBV6-5, with TRBD1 identical over 8 bases. This CDR3 is built from 14 residues. V dropped 6 bases and J dropped 3; count of bases not matched to a gene: 3. CDR1 and CDR2 from the germline V gene are MNHEY and SVGAGI.

This clone occurred once. V usage is TRBV20-1 and J usage is TRBJ2-3, with 9 bases lining up with TRBD2. The CDR3 spans 15 residues. Germline CDR1 reads DFQATT; CDR2 reads SNEGSKA (reference sequence). After removal of 3 bases from V and 2 bases from J, the junction contained 6 bases not matched to a gene. CDR3 loop: CSASEAGGPTDTQYF. DNA of the CDR3: TGCAGTGCTAGTGAAGCGGGGGGTCCCACAGATACGCAGTATTTT.

The V and J genes are TRBV6-5 and TRBJ1-5; no definite D call. Germline CDR1 MNHEY, CDR2 SVGAGI. V was clipped by 10 bases and J by 6 bases, with 16 bases between them. CDR3 length: 13 residues. CDR3 region: CATHRQEGQPQHF. The CDR3 coding sequence is TGTGCCACCCACCGCCAAGAGGGTCAGCCCCAGCATTTT.

The chain joins TRBV5-1 to TRBJ1-1; 8 bases are a match to TRBD1. The CDR3 sequence is 16 residues long. From germline, CDR1 is SGHRS and CDR2 YFSETQ. Germline trimming cut 0 bases from V and 0 bases from J; bases unmatched to any gene: 4. DNA of the CDR3: TGCGCCAGCAGCTTGGCCCTGACAGGGGTGAACACTGAAGCTTTCTTT. This codes for CASSLALTGVNTEAFF.

The chain links TRBV6-6 to TRBJ1-3, with 9 bases lining up with TRBD1. CDR3 length: 15 amino acids. V shed 2 bases and J 4 bases; nucleotides not matched to a gene: 3. Germline CDR1 reads MNHNY; CDR2 reads SVGAGI (reference sequence). CDR3 loop: CASSYGTGTGNTIYF. The CDR3 region has the DNA TGTGCCAGCAGTTACGGGACAGGGACCGGAAACACCATATATTTT.

The chain uses TRBV29-1 and TRBJ1-1, with a tentative D call TRBD1 (6 bases). Trimming stripped 3 bases from V and 2 bases from J, with 10 bases between. In germline, CDR1 is SQVTM, CDR2 ANQGSEA. The length of the CDR3 is 13 residues. CDR3 amino acids: CSVDEGDNTEAFF. CDR3 in DNA: TGCAGCGTTGACGAGGGGGACAACACTGAAGCTTTCTTT. The full variable domain, completed using reference TRBV29-1 and TRBJ1-1, is SAVISQKPSRDICQRGTSLTIQCQVDSQVTMMFWYRQQPGQSLTLIATANQGSEATYESGFVIDKFPISRPNLTFSTLTVSNMSPEDSSIYLCSVDEGDNTEAFFGQGTRLTVV.

The genes are TRBV6-2 or TRBV6-3 and TRBJ1-3; D gene unclear. The germline V gene has CDR1 MNHEY and CDR2 SVGEGT. This CDR3 has 13 residues. Trimming stripped 2 bases from V and 8 bases from J, with 10 bases between. CDR3 nucleotide sequence: TGTGCCAGCAGTTACGCCGCCGCGTACACCATATATTTT. Protein product: CASSYAAAYTIYF.

CDR3 loop: CASSFRGRTGELFF. DNA of the CDR3: TGTGCCAGCAGCTTTAGAGGGCGGACCGGGGAGCTGTTTTTT. The rearrangement joins TRBV6-5 to TRBJ2-2; tentatively, D is TRBD2 (5 bases). Germline V gives CDR1 MNHEY, CDR2 SVGAGI. Trimming pared 6 bases from V and 5 bases from J, leaving 13 bases between. CDR3 length: 14 amino acids.

This clone was seen a handful of times. This CDR3 reads CSVESLSGTTGGYTF. The CDR3 DNA sequence: TGCAGCGTTGAATCCCTATCCGGGACAACTGGCGGCTACACCTTC. The chain joins TRBV29-1 to TRBJ1-2; TRBD1 might be the D (6 bases). Germline loops: CDR1 SQVTM, CDR2 ANQGSEA. The CDR3 has 15 residues. Trimming pared 2 bases from V and 8 bases from J, leaving 21 bases between.

The chain uses TRBV5-1 and TRBJ1-1; D remains ambiguous. The CDR3 runs to 16 residues. V was cut by 0 bases and J by 5 bases, with 17 bases left in between. The germline gives CDR1 SGHRS, CDR2 YFSETQ. The CDR3 DNA follows: TGCGCCAGCAGCTTGGAGGTGATTCCGGCAGGTACTGAAGCTTTCTTT. Encoded protein: CASSLEVIPAGTEAFF.

The CDR3 coding sequence is TGTGCCAGCAGCCTTAGGACAGGGGAGAATCAGCCCCAGCATTTT. Translation gives CASSLRTGENQPQHF. The rearrangement joins TRBV7-2 to TRBJ1-5, with TRBD1 matching over 9 bases. CDR3 size: 15 residues. From germline, CDR1 is SGHTA and CDR2 FQGNSA. The ends lost 5 bases at V and 4 bases at J; junction bases unmatched: 6.

Here the CDR3 reads CASSLRGGSGNTIYF. The CDR3 bases are TGTGCCAGCAGCCTCCGGGGGGGGTCTGGAAACACCATATATTTT. The rearrangement joins TRBV11-3 to TRBJ1-3; tentative D call: TRBD1 (5 bases). V lost 5 bases and J 1 base, leaving 12 bases between the germline ends. This CDR3 is built from 15 residues. Germline CDR1 is SGHNT and CDR2 is YENEEA.

The gene calls are TRBV19 and TRBJ2-2, with TRBD1 matching over 7 bases. Germline V lookup: CDR1 LNHDA, CDR2 SQIVND (reference sequence). With V trimmed by 1 base and J by 5 bases, 4 bases remained unmatched. The CDR3 consists of 15 residues. CDR3 bases: TGTGCCAGTAGTATAGCCTCGACAGGGACCGGGGAGCTGTTTTTT. This encodes CASSIASTGTGELFF.

V is TRBV11-2 and J is TRBJ1-5; possibly TRBD1 for D (6 bases). The V gene lost 1 base and the J gene lost 5 bases, with 12 bases spanning the gap. The CDR3 covers 15 residues. CDR1 is SGHAT and CDR2 is FQNNGV in the germline V gene. CDR3 region: CASSLVPGHDQPQHF. The CDR3 DNA reads TGTGCCAGCAGCTTAGTCCCGGGACACGATCAGCCCCAGCATTTT.